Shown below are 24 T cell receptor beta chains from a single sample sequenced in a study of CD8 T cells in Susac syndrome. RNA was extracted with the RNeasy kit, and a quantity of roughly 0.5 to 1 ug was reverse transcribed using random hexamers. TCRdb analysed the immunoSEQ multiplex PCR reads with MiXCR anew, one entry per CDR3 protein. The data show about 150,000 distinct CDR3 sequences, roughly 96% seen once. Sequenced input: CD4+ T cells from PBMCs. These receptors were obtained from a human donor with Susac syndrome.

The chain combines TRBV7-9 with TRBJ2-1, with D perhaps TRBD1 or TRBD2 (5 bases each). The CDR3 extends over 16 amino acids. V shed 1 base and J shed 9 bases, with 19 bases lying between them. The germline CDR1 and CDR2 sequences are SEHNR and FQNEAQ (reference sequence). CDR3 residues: CASSLVGARGISEQFF. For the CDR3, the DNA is TGTGCCAGCAGCTTAGTTGGGGCCCGGGGAATCAGTGAGCAGTTCTTC.

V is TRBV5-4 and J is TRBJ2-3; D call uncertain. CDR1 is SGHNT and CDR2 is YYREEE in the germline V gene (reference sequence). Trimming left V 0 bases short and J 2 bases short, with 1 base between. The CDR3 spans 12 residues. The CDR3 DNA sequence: TGTGCCAGCAGCTTGGTCACAGATACGCAGTATTTT. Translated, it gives CASSLVTDTQYF.

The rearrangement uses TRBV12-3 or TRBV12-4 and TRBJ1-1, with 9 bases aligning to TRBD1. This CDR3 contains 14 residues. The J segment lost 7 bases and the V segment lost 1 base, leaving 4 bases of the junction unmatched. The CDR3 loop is CASSLGTGVGEAFF. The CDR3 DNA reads TGTGCCAGCAGTTTAGGGACAGGGGTTGGTGAAGCTTTCTTT.

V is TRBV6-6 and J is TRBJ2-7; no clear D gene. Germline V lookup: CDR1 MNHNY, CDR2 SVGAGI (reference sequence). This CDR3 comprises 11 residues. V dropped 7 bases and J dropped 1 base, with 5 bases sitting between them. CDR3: CASKGSYEQYF. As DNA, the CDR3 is TGTGCCAGCAAAGGGTCCTACGAGCAGTACTTC.

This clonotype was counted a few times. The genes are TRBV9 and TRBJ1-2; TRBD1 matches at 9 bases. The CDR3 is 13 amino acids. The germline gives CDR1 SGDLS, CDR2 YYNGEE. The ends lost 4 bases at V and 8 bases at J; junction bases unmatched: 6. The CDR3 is CASSPGTGRGYTF. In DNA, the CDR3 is TGTGCCAGCAGCCCTGGGACAGGGAGAGGCTACACCTTC. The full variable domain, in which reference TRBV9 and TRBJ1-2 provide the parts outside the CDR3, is DSGVTQTPKHLITATGQRVTLRCSPRSGDLSVYWYQQSLDQGLQFLIQYYNGEERAKGNILERFSAQQFPDLHSELNLSSLELGDSALYFCASSPGTGRGYTFGSGTRLTVV.

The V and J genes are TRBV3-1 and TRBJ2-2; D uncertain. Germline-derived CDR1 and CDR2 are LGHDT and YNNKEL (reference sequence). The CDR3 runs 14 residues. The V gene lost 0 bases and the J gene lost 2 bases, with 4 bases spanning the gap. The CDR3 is CASSQDTNTGELFF. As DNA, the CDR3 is TGTGCCAGCAGCCAAGACACAAACACCGGGGAGCTGTTTTTT.

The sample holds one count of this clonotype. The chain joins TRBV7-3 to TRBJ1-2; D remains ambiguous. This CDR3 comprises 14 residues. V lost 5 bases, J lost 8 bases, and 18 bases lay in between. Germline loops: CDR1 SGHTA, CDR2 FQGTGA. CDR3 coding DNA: TGTGCCAGCAGCCCGCAGGAGGGTTACGGCGGCTACACCTTC. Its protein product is CASSPQEGYGGYTF.

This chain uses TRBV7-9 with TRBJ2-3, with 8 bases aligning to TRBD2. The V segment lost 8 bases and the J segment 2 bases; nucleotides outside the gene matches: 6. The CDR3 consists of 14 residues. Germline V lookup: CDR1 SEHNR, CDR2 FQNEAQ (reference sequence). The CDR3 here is CASQRGSDTDTQYF. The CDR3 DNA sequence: TGTGCCAGCCAGCGGGGGAGCGACACAGATACGCAGTATTTT. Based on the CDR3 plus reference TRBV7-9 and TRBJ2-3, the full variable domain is DTGVSQNPRHKITKRGQNVTFRCDPISEHNRLYWYRQTLGQGPEFLTYFQNEAQLEKSRLLSDRFSAERPKGSFSTLEIQRTEQGDSAMYLCASQRGSDTDTQYFGPGTRLTVL.

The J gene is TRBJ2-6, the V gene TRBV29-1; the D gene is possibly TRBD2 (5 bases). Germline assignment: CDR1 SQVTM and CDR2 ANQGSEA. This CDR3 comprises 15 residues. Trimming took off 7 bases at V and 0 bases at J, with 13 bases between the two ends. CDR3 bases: TGCAGCGCCTTAGCCGGGGTCTCTGGGGCCAACGTCCTGACTTTC. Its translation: CSALAGVSGANVLTF.

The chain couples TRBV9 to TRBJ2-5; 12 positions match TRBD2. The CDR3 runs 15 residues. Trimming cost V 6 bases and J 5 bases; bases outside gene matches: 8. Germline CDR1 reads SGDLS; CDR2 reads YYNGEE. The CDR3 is CASNLAGGVHETQYF. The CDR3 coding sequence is TGTGCCAGCAACCTAGCGGGGGGGGTACATGAGACCCAGTACTTC.

The CDR3 protein is CASRRRRAGGYGTQYF. DNA of the CDR3: TGTGCAAGTCGCCGACGTCGGGCAGGGGGCTACGGGACCCAGTACTTC. The V and J genes are TRBV12-2 and TRBJ2-5; TRBD1 is taken as the D call from the table, unchecked against the DNA. TRBV12-2 is flagged as a pseudogene. This CDR3 contains 16 residues.

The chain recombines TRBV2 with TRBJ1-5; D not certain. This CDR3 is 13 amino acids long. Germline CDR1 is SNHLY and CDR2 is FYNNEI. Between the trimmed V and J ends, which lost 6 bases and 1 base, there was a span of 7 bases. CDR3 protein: CASRRESNQPQHF. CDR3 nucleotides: TGTGCCAGCAGGAGGGAGAGCAATCAGCCCCAGCATTTT.

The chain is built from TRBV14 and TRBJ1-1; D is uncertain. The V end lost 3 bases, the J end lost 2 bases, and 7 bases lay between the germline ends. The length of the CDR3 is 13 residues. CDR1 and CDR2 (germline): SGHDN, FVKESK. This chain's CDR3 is CASSQQANTEAFF. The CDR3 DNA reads TGTGCCAGCAGCCAGCAGGCTAACACTGAAGCTTTCTTT.

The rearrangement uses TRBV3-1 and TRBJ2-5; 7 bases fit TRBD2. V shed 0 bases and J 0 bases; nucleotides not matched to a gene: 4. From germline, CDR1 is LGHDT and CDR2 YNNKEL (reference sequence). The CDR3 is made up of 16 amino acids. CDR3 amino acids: CASSQDRAGNQETQYF. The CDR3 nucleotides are TGTGCCAGCAGCCAAGATCGAGCGGGGAACCAAGAGACCCAGTACTTC.

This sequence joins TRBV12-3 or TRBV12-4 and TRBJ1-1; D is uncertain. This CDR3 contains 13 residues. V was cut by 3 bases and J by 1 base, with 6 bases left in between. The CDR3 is CASSFKRNTEAFF. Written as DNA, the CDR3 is TGTGCCAGCAGTTTTAAGAGGAACACTGAAGCTTTCTTT.

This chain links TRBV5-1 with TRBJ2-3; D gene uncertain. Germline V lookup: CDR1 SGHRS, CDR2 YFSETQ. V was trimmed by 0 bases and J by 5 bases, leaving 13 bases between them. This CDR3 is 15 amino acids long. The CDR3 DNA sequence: TGCGCCAGCAGCTTGGAAGGAATTCACGAAGATACGCAGTATTTT. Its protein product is CASSLEGIHEDTQYF.

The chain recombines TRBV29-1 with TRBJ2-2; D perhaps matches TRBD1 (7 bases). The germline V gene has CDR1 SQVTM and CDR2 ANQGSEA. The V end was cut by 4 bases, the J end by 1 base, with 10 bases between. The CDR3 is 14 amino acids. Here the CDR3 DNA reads TGCAGCGTTGGGCAGGGGGGGAACACCGGGGAGCTGTTTTTT. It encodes CSVGQGGNTGELFF.

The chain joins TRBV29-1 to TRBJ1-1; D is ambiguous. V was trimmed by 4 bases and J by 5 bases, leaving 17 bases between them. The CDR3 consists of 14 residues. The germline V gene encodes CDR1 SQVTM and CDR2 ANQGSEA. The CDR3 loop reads CSVGKRSSRTEAFF. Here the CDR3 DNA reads TGCAGCGTTGGAAAAAGGTCATCGCGGACTGAAGCTTTCTTT.

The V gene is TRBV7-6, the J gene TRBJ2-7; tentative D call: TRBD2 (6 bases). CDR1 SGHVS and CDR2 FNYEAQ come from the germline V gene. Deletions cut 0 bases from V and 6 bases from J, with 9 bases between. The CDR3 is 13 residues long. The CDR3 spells CASSLAPAGEQYF. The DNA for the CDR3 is TGTGCCAGCAGCTTAGCCCCAGCGGGCGAGCAGTACTTC.

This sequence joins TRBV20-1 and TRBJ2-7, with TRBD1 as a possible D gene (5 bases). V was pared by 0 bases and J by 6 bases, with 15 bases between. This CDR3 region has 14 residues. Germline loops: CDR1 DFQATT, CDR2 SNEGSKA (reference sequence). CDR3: CSARDAMGPSEQYF. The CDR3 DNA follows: TGCAGTGCTAGAGATGCTATGGGGCCTTCCGAGCAGTACTTC.

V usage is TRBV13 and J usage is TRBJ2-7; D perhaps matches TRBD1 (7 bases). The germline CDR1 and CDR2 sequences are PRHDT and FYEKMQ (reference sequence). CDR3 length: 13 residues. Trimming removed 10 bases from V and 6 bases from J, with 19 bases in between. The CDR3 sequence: CATTYRGGGEQYF. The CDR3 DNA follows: TGTGCCACCACATACAGGGGAGGAGGCGAGCAGTACTTC.

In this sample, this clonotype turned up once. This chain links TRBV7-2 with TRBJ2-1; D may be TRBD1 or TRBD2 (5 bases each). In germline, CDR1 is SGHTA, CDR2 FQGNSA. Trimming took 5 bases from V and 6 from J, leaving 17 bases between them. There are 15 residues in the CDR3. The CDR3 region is CASSQESRAGNEQFF. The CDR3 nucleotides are TGTGCCAGCAGCCAAGAAAGCAGGGCGGGCAATGAGCAGTTCTTC.

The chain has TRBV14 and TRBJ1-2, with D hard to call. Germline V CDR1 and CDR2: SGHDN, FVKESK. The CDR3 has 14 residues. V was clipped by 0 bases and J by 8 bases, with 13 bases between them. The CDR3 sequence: CASSQDDRVSGYTF. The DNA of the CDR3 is TGTGCCAGCAGCCAAGATGACCGGGTATCGGGCTACACCTTC.

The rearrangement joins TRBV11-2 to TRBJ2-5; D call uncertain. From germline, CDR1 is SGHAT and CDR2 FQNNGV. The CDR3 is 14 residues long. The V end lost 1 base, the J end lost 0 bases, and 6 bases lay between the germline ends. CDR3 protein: CASSLVRNQETQYF. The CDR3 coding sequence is TGTGCCAGCAGCTTAGTCAGAAACCAAGAGACCCAGTACTTC.